This T cell receptor (beta chain) emerged from a study of blood T cell repertoires in COVID-19. Produced via immunoSEQ multiplex PCR; TCRdb's table is partial and in-frame only. This table holds about 150,000 clones, around 85% found once. Germline V CDR1 and CDR2: SQVTM, ANQGSEA. The CDR3 is 11 residues long. Trimming shortened V by 6 bases and J by 4 bases, and 10 bases separated the two germline ends. The gene calls are TRBV29-1 and TRBJ2-7, with a possible D match to TRBD1 (6 bases). Specimen: peripheral blood. The receptor's source is a man aged 55-75 years with COVID-19, enrolled during active disease. The CDR3 nucleotides are TGCAGCGTGGGACAACTTTACGAGCAGTACTTC. Amino acid sequence: CSVGQLYEQYF.